This entry lists 14 T cell receptor beta chains sequenced from one sample in a study of blood T cells in healthy people across ages. Primed by a sample-barcoded 5' primer and a J-beta primer mix, a second PCR proceeded for about 6 to 12 cycles. TCRdb redid the calling of the 5' RACE reads with MiXCR, one entry per CDR3 protein. The repertoire holds fewer than 600,000 distinct CDR3 sequences, with about 25% as singletons. These data were likewise used in another study, on T cells of mothers and their children.

Sequenced sample: blood. All receptors derive from a boy younger than 10 in good health.

J is TRBJ2-5 and V is TRBV15; D is undetermined. Germline loops: CDR1 LNHNV, CDR2 YYDKDF (reference sequence). The CDR3 runs to 15 residues. The V end lost 0 bases, the J end lost 4 bases, and 12 bases lay between the germline ends. The CDR3 loop is CATSREGRLRETQYF. In DNA form, the CDR3 reads TGTGCCACCAGCAGAGAGGGCCGTCTCCGAGAGACCCAGTACTTC.

A few counts support this clonotype. This chain uses TRBV20-1 with TRBJ2-5; D possibly matches TRBD1 or TRBD2 (6 bases each). Trimming shortened V by 3 bases and J by 4 bases, and 12 bases separated the two germline ends. The germline CDR1 and CDR2 sequences are DFQATT and SNEGSKA (reference sequence). The CDR3 sequence is 13 residues long. For the CDR3, the DNA is TGCAGTGCTAGGGGGGGCTTAGGAGAGACCCAGTACTTC. This gives the protein CSARGGLGETQYF.

This clonotype was recorded only once. The rearrangement links TRBV6-5 to TRBJ2-2; D gene uncertain. Trimming took off 2 bases at V and 2 bases at J, with 6 bases between the two ends. Germline V gives CDR1 MNHEY, CDR2 SVGAGI. This CDR3 region has 14 residues. CDR3 residues: CASSYQQNTGELFF. The CDR3 nucleotides are TGTGCCAGCAGTTACCAACAAAACACCGGGGAGCTGTTTTTT.

The V call is TRBV18, the J call TRBJ2-5, with TRBD2 as a possible D gene (5 bases). Between the trimmed V and J ends, which lost 2 bases and 4 bases, there was a span of 11 bases. The CDR3 is 14 residues long. Germline V lookup: CDR1 KGHSH, CDR2 LQKENI. This CDR3 reads CASSPVEGGETQYF. Written as DNA, the CDR3 is TGTGCCAGCTCACCAGTAGAGGGTGGAGAGACCCAGTACTTC.

The rearrangement joins TRBV7-6 to TRBJ1-6, with 9 bases matching TRBD1. Germline values: CDR1 SGHVS, CDR2 FNYEAQ. With V trimmed by 4 bases and J by 9 bases, 4 bases remained unmatched. This CDR3 spans 14 amino acids. The CDR3 sequence: CASSSGQGSSPLHF. CDR3 DNA sequence: TGTGCCAGCAGCTCGGGACAGGGCAGTTCACCCCTCCACTTT. The full variable domain, in which reference TRBV7-6 and TRBJ1-6 provide the parts outside the CDR3, is GAGVSQSPRYKVTKRGQDVALRCDPISGHVSLYWYRQALGQGPEFLTYFNYEAQQDKSGLPNDRFSAERPEGSISTLTIQRTEQRDSAMYRCASSSGQGSSPLHFGNGTRLTVT.

The rearrangement uses TRBV20-1 and TRBJ2-3; 15 nucleotides agree with TRBD2. Germline CDR1 DFQATT, CDR2 SNEGSKA (reference sequence). V gave up 5 bases and J gave up 3 bases; unmatched junction bases: 0. The CDR3 is 14 residues long. The CDR3 region has the DNA TGCAGTGCTGGGACTAGCGGGAGGACAGATACGCAGTATTTT. Translating it yields CSAGTSGRTDTQYF.

The V and J genes are TRBV4-1 and TRBJ2-3; TRBD2 matches 12 bases. This CDR3 contains 21 residues. The junction had 13 bases not matched to a gene; V was cut back by 0 bases and J by 0 bases. CDR1 is MGHRA, CDR2 YSYEKL, per germline. The CDR3 bases are TGCGCCAGCAGCCAAGACAGGGGATCTACTAGCGGGGGGTCTAGCACAGATACGCAGTATTTT. Encoded protein: CASSQDRGSTSGGSSTDTQYF.

This clonotype was seen more than once but under ten times. The gene calls are TRBV29-1 and TRBJ1-2, with a tentative D call TRBD1 (6 bases). V shed 8 bases and J shed 8 bases, with 24 bases lying between them. The CDR3 totals 14 residues. The germline V gene has CDR1 SQVTM and CDR2 ANQGSEA. The CDR3 spells CSSGEQGIVSGYTF. Here the CDR3 DNA reads TGCAGCTCCGGGGAGCAGGGGATAGTTAGCGGCTACACCTTC.

Only a few counts were recorded for this clonotype. This chain uses TRBV7-2 with TRBJ2-7, with D possibly matching TRBD2 (5 bases). V was trimmed by 0 bases and J by 2 bases, leaving 23 bases between them. Germline lookup yields CDR1 SGHTA and CDR2 FQGNSA. The CDR3 covers 19 residues. Here the CDR3 reads CASSLAWEKAENPPYEQYF. CDR3 DNA: TGTGCCAGCAGCTTAGCGTGGGAGAAAGCGGAGAACCCACCCTACGAGCAGTACTTC.

This clonotype was seen many times. This sequence joins TRBV20-1 and TRBJ1-1; 8 bases map to TRBD1. CDR3 size: 15 residues. The germline gives CDR1 DFQATT, CDR2 SNEGSKA (reference sequence). The V and J ends lost 3 bases and 0 bases, in that order; junction bases with no gene match: 6. DNA of the CDR3: TGCAGTGCTAGGAAACAGGGGGTGTTGAACACTGAAGCTTTCTTT. Translating gives CSARKQGVLNTEAFF.

The chain links TRBV6-5 to TRBJ2-2; D unresolved. Trimming removed 5 bases from V and 6 bases from J, with 13 bases in between. This CDR3 is built from 14 residues. Looked up from germline, CDR1 is MNHEY and CDR2 is SVGAGI. The CDR3 sequence: CASSTTLSAGELFF. CDR3 bases: TGTGCCAGCAGTACGACTCTTTCCGCCGGGGAGCTGTTTTTT.

This clonotype was counted between two and nine times. V usage is TRBV12-3 or TRBV12-4 and J usage is TRBJ2-5; 9 bases are a match to TRBD2. The ends lost 6 bases at V and 2 bases at J; junction bases unmatched: 4. CDR3 length equals 14 residues. CDR3 sequence reads: CASSDSGRQETQYF. Here the CDR3 DNA reads TGTGCCAGCAGCGATAGCGGGAGACAAGAGACCCAGTACTTC.

This clonotype came up a few times. The chain links TRBV2 to TRBJ2-7, with TRBD1 matching over 10 bases. Germline loops: CDR1 SNHLY, CDR2 FYNNEI. The CDR3 length is 14 residues. V gave up 6 bases and J gave up 3 bases; unmatched junction bases: 5. CDR3 sequence: CASRSGTGDYEQYF. The CDR3 DNA is TGTGCCAGCAGATCCGGGACAGGGGACTACGAGCAGTACTTC. The entire variable domain, with the rest obtained from reference TRBV2 and TRBJ2-7, is as follows: EPEVTQTPSHQVTQMGQEVILRCVPISNHLYFYWYRQILGQKVEFLVSFYNNEISEKSEIFDDQFSVERPDGSNFTLKIRSTKLEDSAMYFCASRSGTGDYEQYFGPGTRLTVT.

This clonotype has just a few counts. The chain has TRBV25-1 and TRBJ2-5; 7 bases fit TRBD1. The V segment lost 1 base and the J segment 14 bases; nucleotides outside the gene matches: 10. Germline V gene data show CDR1 as MGHDK and CDR2 as SYGVNS. The CDR3 consists of 13 residues. The CDR3 loop reads CASSEWVPGQKYF. Written as DNA, the CDR3 is TGTGCCAGCAGTGAATGGGTGCCGGGACAGAAATACTTC. The full variable domain, its missing parts supplied by reference TRBV25-1 and TRBJ2-5, is EADIYQTPRYLVIGTGKKITLECSQTMGHDKMYWYQQDPGMELHLIHYSYGVNSTEKGDLSSESTVSRIRTEHFPLTLESARPSHTSQYLCASSEWVPGQKYFGPGTRLLVL.